This T cell receptor (beta chain) was identified in a study of tumor-infiltrating lymphocytes in primary liver carcinoma. Study-wide results and caveats: The study found a significantly higher top-250-clone fraction in tumors than in blood (p = 0.039).

Production of TCR beta cDNA used roughly 480 ng total RNA together with a constant-region primer. Libraries covering TCR beta were generated through three nested multiplex PCR rounds (using a slightly modified ARM-PCR). The opening two PCR rounds, 10 cycles each, paired TRBV1-TRBV30 forward primers with a C-beta reverse primer. TCRdb reprocessed the multiplex PCR reads with MiXCR, giving one entry per CDR3 protein. Of some 320,000 distinct CDR3 sequences in the sample, about 62% were seen once. Concerning this clonotype: Its antigen is not known.

Unsorted whole blood yielded blood RNA, and germline DNA was extracted as well. Germline V CDR1 and CDR2: SGHNT, YENEEA. The CDR3 contains 17 residues. With 5 bases clipped from V and 2 bases from J, the junction kept 10 bases outside the gene matches. The material sequenced was peripheral blood. The chain carries TRBV11-3 and TRBJ2-1, with 9 bases fitting TRBD2. This clonotype was sampled from a man aged 35-49 years with primary liver carcinoma and hepatitis B virus infection. This CDR3 reads CASSVVVGLATYNEQFF. The CDR3 DNA follows: TGTGCCAGCAGCGTAGTTGTAGGACTAGCGACCTACAATGAGCAGTTCTTC.